This is a list of T cell receptor beta chains from one sample in a study of PD-L1 blockade in urothelial cancer. Profiled with immunoSEQ multiplex PCR; TCRdb holds only in-frame clones, not every one. The sample lists tens of thousands of clones, nearly 90% occurring once. Sequences were derived from PBMCs, sampled around atezolizumab (anti-PD-L1) treatment. Receptors originate from a man between 60 and 70 years old with urothelial cancer. CDR3s leave out the opening cysteine and the closing phenylalanine or tryptophan.

TRBJ2-1	TRBV12-5	ASGHRGNEQF
TRBJ2-4	TRBV4-1	ASSPVGGLAGEAAKNIQY
TRBJ2-5	TRBV2	ASSGRGEDQETQY
TRBJ1-5	TRBV5-8	ASSLGQGVYQPQH
TRBJ2-7	TRBV6-1	ASSEAGQPPYEQY
TRBJ2-1	TRBV7-3	ASSLGLVSYNEQF
TRBJ2-5	TRBV5-4	ASSLALSRGTQY
TRBJ2-5	TRBV9	ASSTRFTPQETQY
TRBJ1-5	TRBV19	ATREGGGSNQPQH
TRBJ2-3	TRBV18	ASSFRLAGGQGTDTQY
TRBJ1-2	TRBV28	ASSLTGGLGYT
TRBJ1-3	TRBV7-2	ASSATGGGLSGNTIY
TRBJ2-2	TRBV7-9	ASSLGGNTGELF
TRBJ1-3	TRBV19	ASSRGSSGNTIY
TRBJ2-1	TRBV7-2	ASSQTSSSYNEQF
TRBJ1-1	TRBV7-9	ASSLAGGAF
TRBJ2-7	TRBV6-1	ASSPAGGAYEQY
TRBJ1-1	TRBV6-1	ASSLAGWQTEAF
TRBJ2-3	TRBV5-4	ASSSGQKHSTDTQY
TRBJ1-2	TRBV6-5	ASSIRTGAPYGYT
TRBJ2-5	TRBV2	AIVRSGVGETQY
TRBJ2-5	TRBV11-2	ASSLLAGGVSETQY
TRBJ1-6	TRBV6-6	ASSSPTGNNSPLH
TRBJ2-3	TRBV4-3	ASSQDFGGPDTQY
TRBJ2-5	TRBV2	AKEVAPHVETQY
TRBJ1-5	TRBV19	ASSIDTGTGGFQPQH
TRBJ2-5	TRBV15	ATSTGYQETQY
TRBJ1-6	TRBV6-1	ASSERTVYNSPLH
TRBJ2-1	TRBV4-3	ASSQEGGRAGDYNEQF
TRBJ1-2	TRBV6-1	ASRTGLNYGYT
TRBJ2-1	TRBV5-1	ASSPGGTSSQF
TRBJ1-3	TRBV5-1	ASSPGTEGNTIY
TRBJ2-4	TRBV6-6	ASSVVELGKNIQY
TRBJ1-2	TRBV10-3	AISEDSNYGYT
TRBJ1-2	TRBV19	ATTDRNYGYT
TRBJ2-7	TRBV19	ASSIDFGRVYEQY